A single T cell receptor beta chain is shown here with its context. The length of the CDR3 is 11 residues. Germline CDR1 reads GTSNPN; CDR2 reads SVGIG (reference sequence). The V end lost 2 bases, the J end lost 13 bases, and 11 bases lay between the germline ends. The data were produced by immunoSEQ multiplex PCR, yet TCRdb's version contains in-frame clones alone and is incomplete. The sample shows 20,000 or so clones, approximately 78% of them seen only once. These data originate in a study of somatic mutations in cytotoxic T cells in rheumatoid arthritis. This receptor was taken from an adult with rheumatoid arthritis. The sample consisted of CD8+ T cells sorted from blood. This sequence joins TRBV30 and TRBJ1-4; D might be TRBD1 (6 bases). The CDR3 is CAWSYGTLLFF. CDR3 bases: TGTGCCTGGAGTTACGGGACATTACTGTTTTTT.